A selection of T cell receptor beta chains follows, all from one sample in a study of vaccination effects on CD4 cells after COVID-19. These TCRs' antigens remain unknown. Here immunoSEQ multiplex PCR was the method, and the copy in TCRdb shows in-frame clones only, minus some. This sample has around 40,000 clones; just under 75% occur once, and the top ten carry 30% to 40%. The sample was CD4+ T cells from PBMCs cultured with a peptide pool, taken before COVID-19 vaccination. The receptors come from a human donor who had a prior SARS-CoV-2 infection. CDR3s include the opening cysteine and the closing phenylalanine or tryptophan. The order of the fields is clone size, V gene, J gene, D gene, CDR3 protein, CDR3 DNA. The D gene is left open where the match is weak. Part of the rows lack a size; the others show once, few, many or a class for expanded clones.

clone_size: -
v_call: TRBV7-2
j_call: TRBJ2-7
d_call: TRBD2
cdr3_aa: CASDLAGAAAGEQYF
cdr3_nt: TGTGCCAGCGACCTAGCGGGAGCTGCGGCGGGTGAGCAGTACTTC

clone_size: few
v_call: TRBV5-1
j_call: TRBJ2-1
d_call: TRBD1
cdr3_aa: CASSPGQGYEQFF
cdr3_nt: TGCGCCAGCAGCCCGGGACAGGGCTATGAGCAGTTCTTC

clone_size: -
v_call: TRBV9
j_call: TRBJ1-2
d_call: -
cdr3_aa: CASSVEVALGGYTF
cdr3_nt: TGTGCCAGCAGCGTAGAGGTTGCCTTGGGGGGCTACACCTTC

clone_size: -
v_call: TRBV11-3
j_call: TRBJ2-7
d_call: -
cdr3_aa: CASSSGTIFYEQYF
cdr3_nt: TGTGCCAGCAGCTCCGGGACCATATTCTACGAGCAGTACTTC

clone_size: -
v_call: TRBV19
j_call: TRBJ1-2
d_call: -
cdr3_aa: CASSPRWGDGYTF
cdr3_nt: TGTGCCAGTAGTCCCAGGTGGGGAGATGGCTACACCTTC

clone_size: -
v_call: TRBV7-8
j_call: TRBJ2-1
d_call: -
cdr3_aa: CASSLRRRDTYNEQFF
cdr3_nt: TGTGCCAGCAGCTTAAGGCGGCGGGATACCTACAATGAGCAGTTCTTC

clone_size: -
v_call: TRBV6-6
j_call: TRBJ1-5
d_call: -
cdr3_aa: CASSYSIWNSNQPQHF
cdr3_nt: TGTGCCAGCAGTTACTCGATCTGGAATAGCAATCAGCCCCAGCATTTT

clone_size: medium-sized
v_call: TRBV18
j_call: TRBJ2-7
d_call: TRBD2
cdr3_aa: CASSPLVGTSNHEQYF
cdr3_nt: TGTGCCAGCTCACCACTGGTCGGGACTAGCAACCACGAGCAGTACTTC

clone_size: -
v_call: TRBV15
j_call: TRBJ1-4
d_call: -
cdr3_aa: CATSRDRFGTYEKLFF
cdr3_nt: TGTGCCACCAGCAGAGATCGATTTGGGACATATGAAAAACTGTTTTTT

clone_size: -
v_call: TRBV12-5
j_call: TRBJ2-5
d_call: TRBD2
cdr3_aa: CASGRTAGGRETQYF
cdr3_nt: TGTGCTAGTGGTAGGACTGCGGGGGGCAGGGAGACCCAGTACTTC

clone_size: few
v_call: TRBV3-1/TRBV3-2
j_call: TRBJ1-2
d_call: -
cdr3_aa: CASSPGSYGYTF
cdr3_nt: TGTGCCAGCAGCCCCGGGTCCTATGGCTACACCTTC

clone_size: -
v_call: TRBV2
j_call: TRBJ1-1
d_call: TRBD1
cdr3_aa: CASSADRPTEAFF
cdr3_nt: TGTGCCAGCAGTGCGGACAGGCCGACTGAAGCTTTCTTT

clone_size: -
v_call: TRBV24-1
j_call: TRBJ1-5
d_call: -
cdr3_aa: CATSEGGFISNQPQHF
cdr3_nt: TGTGCCACTAGCGAAGGGGGATTTATTAGCAATCAGCCCCAGCATTTT

clone_size: -
v_call: TRBV6-5
j_call: TRBJ2-5
d_call: -
cdr3_aa: CASTFQETQYF
cdr3_nt: TGTGCCAGCACTTTTCAAGAGACCCAGTACTTC

clone_size: once
v_call: TRBV12-3/TRBV12-4
j_call: TRBJ1-5
d_call: -
cdr3_aa: CASSRTFRQPQHF
cdr3_nt: TGTGCCAGCAGTCGGACCTTCAGGCAGCCCCAGCATTTT

clone_size: few
v_call: TRBV7-2
j_call: TRBJ2-7
d_call: -
cdr3_aa: CASSLSGNSYEQYF
cdr3_nt: TGTGCCAGCAGCTTATCCGGGAACTCCTACGAGCAGTACTTC

clone_size: -
v_call: TRBV12-3/TRBV12-4
j_call: TRBJ2-7
d_call: -
cdr3_aa: CASSGRFVYEQYF
cdr3_nt: TGTGCCAGCAGCGGACGCTTTGTCTACGAGCAGTACTTC

clone_size: -
v_call: TRBV5-1
j_call: TRBJ1-2
d_call: TRBD1
cdr3_aa: CASSLGTGGLGSYTF
cdr3_nt: TGCGCCAGCAGCTTGGGAACAGGGGGCTTAGGATCCTACACCTTC

clone_size: few
v_call: TRBV7-3
j_call: TRBJ2-7
d_call: -
cdr3_aa: CASSPRDGYEQYF
cdr3_nt: TGTGCCAGCAGCCCACGGGACGGCTACGAGCAGTACTTC

clone_size: -
v_call: TRBV27
j_call: TRBJ1-2
d_call: -
cdr3_aa: CASSLFGRANYGYTF
cdr3_nt: TGTGCCAGCAGTTTATTTGGCAGGGCAAACTATGGCTACACCTTC

clone_size: -
v_call: TRBV6-5
j_call: TRBJ1-2
d_call: -
cdr3_aa: CASSSLGGSANYGYTF
cdr3_nt: TGTGCCAGCAGTTCCTTAGGGGGGTCAGCTAACTATGGCTACACCTTC

clone_size: -
v_call: TRBV5-1
j_call: TRBJ2-1
d_call: TRBD2
cdr3_aa: CASSSRGGALNEQFF
cdr3_nt: TGCGCCAGCAGCTCCCGGGGGGGAGCCCTTAATGAGCAGTTCTTC

clone_size: -
v_call: TRBV12-5
j_call: TRBJ1-2
d_call: TRBD1
cdr3_aa: CASGHQNRGEDGYTF
cdr3_nt: TGTGCTAGTGGTCATCAGAACAGGGGGGAAGATGGCTACACCTTC

clone_size: -
v_call: TRBV19
j_call: TRBJ1-5
d_call: -
cdr3_aa: CASSIQRYSNQPQHF
cdr3_nt: TGTGCCAGTAGTATCCAACGGTATAGCAATCAGCCCCAGCATTTT

clone_size: -
v_call: TRBV2
j_call: TRBJ2-5
d_call: TRBD2
cdr3_aa: CASSFGTSGETQYF
cdr3_nt: TGTGCCAGCAGCTTTGGGACTAGCGGGGAGACCCAGTACTTC

clone_size: -
v_call: TRBV7-3
j_call: TRBJ2-5
d_call: -
cdr3_aa: CASSPGIAPPQETQYF
cdr3_nt: TGTGCCAGCAGCCCCGGGATAGCGCCCCCCCAAGAGACCCAGTACTTC

clone_size: -
v_call: TRBV7-8
j_call: TRBJ1-6
d_call: -
cdr3_aa: CASSLVSYLGGSPLHF
cdr3_nt: TGTGCCAGCAGCTTAGTTTCCTACCTTGGCGGTTCACCCCTCCACTTT

clone_size: -
v_call: TRBV5-4
j_call: TRBJ1-1
d_call: -
cdr3_aa: CASSSPLGGTEAFF
cdr3_nt: TGTGCCAGCAGCTCTCCGTTAGGGGGAACTGAAGCTTTCTTT

clone_size: -
v_call: TRBV7-3
j_call: TRBJ2-2
d_call: -
cdr3_aa: CASSLTFTANTGELFF
cdr3_nt: TGTGCCAGCAGCTTAACTTTCACAGCCAACACCGGGGAGCTGTTTTTT

clone_size: -
v_call: TRBV7-2
j_call: TRBJ1-1
d_call: -
cdr3_aa: CASSPPGGNTEAFF
cdr3_nt: TGTGCCAGCTCTCCCCCGGGGGGCAACACTGAAGCTTTCTTT

clone_size: -
v_call: TRBV25-1
j_call: TRBJ2-7
d_call: -
cdr3_aa: CASSVPAPTAGTYEQYF
cdr3_nt: TGTGCCAGCAGTGTCCCGGCCCCGACCGCGGGTACCTACGAGCAGTACTTC

clone_size: -
v_call: TRBV19
j_call: TRBJ1-1
d_call: TRBD1
cdr3_aa: CASREQGAPEAFF
cdr3_nt: TGTGCCAGTAGAGAACAGGGGGCCCCTGAAGCTTTCTTT

clone_size: -
v_call: TRBV7-3
j_call: TRBJ2-2
d_call: -
cdr3_aa: CASSLIGAGELFF
cdr3_nt: TGTGCCAGCAGCTTAATCGGAGCCGGGGAGCTGTTTTTT

clone_size: -
v_call: TRBV5-1
j_call: TRBJ1-5
d_call: -
cdr3_aa: CASSPGEGHQPQHF
cdr3_nt: TGCGCCAGCAGCCCTGGGGAGGGACATCAGCCCCAGCATTTT

clone_size: once
v_call: TRBV6-5
j_call: TRBJ1-2
d_call: TRBD1
cdr3_aa: CASSYSRDRAGTF
cdr3_nt: TGTGCCAGCAGTTACTCCAGGGACAGGGCAGGCACCTTC

clone_size: -
v_call: TRBV24-1
j_call: TRBJ2-2
d_call: -
cdr3_aa: CATSDFPDTGELFF
cdr3_nt: TGTGCCACCAGTGATTTTCCAGACACCGGGGAGCTGTTTTTT

clone_size: -
v_call: TRBV6-5
j_call: TRBJ2-1
d_call: -
cdr3_aa: CASRPQGAGGDEQFF
cdr3_nt: TGTGCCAGCAGACCCCAGGGGGCGGGGGGCGATGAGCAGTTCTTC

clone_size: -
v_call: TRBV28
j_call: TRBJ2-1
d_call: -
cdr3_aa: CASSSGAYNEQFF
cdr3_nt: TGTGCCAGCAGTTCGGGAGCCTACAATGAGCAGTTCTTC

clone_size: few
v_call: TRBV11-2
j_call: TRBJ2-1
d_call: TRBD1
cdr3_aa: CASSLAGGGEQFF
cdr3_nt: TGTGCCAGCAGCTTAGCAGGGGGCGGTGAGCAGTTCTTC

clone_size: -
v_call: TRBV5-8
j_call: TRBJ2-3
d_call: -
cdr3_aa: CASSLVRVNPDTQYF
cdr3_nt: TGTGCCAGCAGCTTGGTCCGGGTAAACCCAGATACGCAGTATTTT

clone_size: -
v_call: TRBV7-9
j_call: TRBJ2-5
d_call: -
cdr3_aa: CASSLVGSPEETQYF
cdr3_nt: TGTGCCAGCAGCTTAGTTGGGTCCCCCGAAGAGACCCAGTACTTC

clone_size: -
v_call: TRBV7-2
j_call: TRBJ1-1
d_call: -
cdr3_aa: CASSLAAGQMNTEAFF
cdr3_nt: TGTGCCAGCAGCTTAGCCGCTGGACAGATGAACACTGAAGCTTTCTTT

clone_size: -
v_call: TRBV24-1
j_call: TRBJ2-3
d_call: -
cdr3_aa: CATRGVTDRTDTQYF
cdr3_nt: TGTGCCACCAGAGGGGTGACGGACCGCACAGATACGCAGTATTTT